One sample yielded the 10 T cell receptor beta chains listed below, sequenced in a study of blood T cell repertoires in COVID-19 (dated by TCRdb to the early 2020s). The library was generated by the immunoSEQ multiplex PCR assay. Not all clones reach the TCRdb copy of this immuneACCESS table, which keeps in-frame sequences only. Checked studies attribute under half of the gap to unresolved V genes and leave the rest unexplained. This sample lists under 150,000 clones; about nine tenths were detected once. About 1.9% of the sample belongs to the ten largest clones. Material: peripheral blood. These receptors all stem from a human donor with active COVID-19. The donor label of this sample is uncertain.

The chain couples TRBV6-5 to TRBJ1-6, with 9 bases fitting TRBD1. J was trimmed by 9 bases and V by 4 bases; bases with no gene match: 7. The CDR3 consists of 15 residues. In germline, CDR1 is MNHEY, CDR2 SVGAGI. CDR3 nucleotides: TGTGCCAGCAGTTCGAGACAGGGGGGTCGTTCACCCCTCCACTTT. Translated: CASSSRQGGRSPLHF.

The CDR3 reads CASRAGRSSYNEQFF. CDR3 in DNA: TGTGCCAGCAGGGCGGGGCGAAGCTCCTACAATGAGCAGTTCTTC. This rearrangement joins TRBV6-5 to TRBJ2-1; D perhaps matches TRBD2 (6 bases). CDR1 is MNHEY and CDR2 is SVGAGI in the germline V gene. With 6 bases removed from V and 0 bases from J, the gap between germline ends came to 12 bases. The CDR3 extends over 15 amino acids.

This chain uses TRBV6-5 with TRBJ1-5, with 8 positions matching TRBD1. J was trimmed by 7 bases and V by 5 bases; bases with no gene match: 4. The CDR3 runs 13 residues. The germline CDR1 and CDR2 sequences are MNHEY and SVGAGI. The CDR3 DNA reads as TGTGCCAGCAGTCGGACAGGGTTGCAGCCCCAGCATTTT. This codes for CASSRTGLQPQHF.

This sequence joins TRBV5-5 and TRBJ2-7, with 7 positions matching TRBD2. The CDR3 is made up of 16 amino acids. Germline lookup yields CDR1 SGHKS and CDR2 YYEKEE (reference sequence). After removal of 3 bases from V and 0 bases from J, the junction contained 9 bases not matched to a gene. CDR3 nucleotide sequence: TGTGCCAGCAGCTCTGAGCGGGGCGCGAGCTCCTACGAGCAGTACTTC. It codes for CASSSERGASSYEQYF.

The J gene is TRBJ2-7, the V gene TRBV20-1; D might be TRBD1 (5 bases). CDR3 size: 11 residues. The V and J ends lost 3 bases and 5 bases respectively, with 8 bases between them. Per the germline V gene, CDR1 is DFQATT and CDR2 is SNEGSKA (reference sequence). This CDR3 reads CSASKGNEQYF. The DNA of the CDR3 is TGCAGTGCTAGTAAGGGGAACGAGCAGTACTTC.

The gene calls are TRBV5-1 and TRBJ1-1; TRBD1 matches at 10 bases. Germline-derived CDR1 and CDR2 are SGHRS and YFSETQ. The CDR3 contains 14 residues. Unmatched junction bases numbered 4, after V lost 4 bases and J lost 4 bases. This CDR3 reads CASSVGQGGTEAFF. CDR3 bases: TGCGCCAGCAGCGTTGGACAGGGGGGCACTGAAGCTTTCTTT.

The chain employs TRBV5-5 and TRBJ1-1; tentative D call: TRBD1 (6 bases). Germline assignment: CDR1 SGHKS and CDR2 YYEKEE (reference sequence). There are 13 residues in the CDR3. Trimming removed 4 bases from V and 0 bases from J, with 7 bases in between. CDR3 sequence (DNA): TGTGCCAGCAGCGGACAGATGAACACTGAAGCTTTCTTT. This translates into CASSGQMNTEAFF.

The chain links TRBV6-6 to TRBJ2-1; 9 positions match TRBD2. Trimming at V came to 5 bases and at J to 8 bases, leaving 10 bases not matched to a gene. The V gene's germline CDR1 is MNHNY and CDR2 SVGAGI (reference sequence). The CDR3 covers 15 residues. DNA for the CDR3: TGTGCCAGCAGTCCGTTAGCGGGGGCAAGGTATGAGCAGTTCTTC. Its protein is CASSPLAGARYEQFF.

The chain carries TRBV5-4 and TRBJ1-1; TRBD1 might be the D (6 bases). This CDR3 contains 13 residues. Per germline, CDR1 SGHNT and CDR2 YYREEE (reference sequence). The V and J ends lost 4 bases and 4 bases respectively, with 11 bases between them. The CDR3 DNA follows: TGTGCCAGCAGCCCCCAGGGGCCCACTGAAGCTTTCTTT. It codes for CASSPQGPTEAFF.

Here the CDR3 DNA reads TGTGCCAGCAGCCGACCGGGGTGGAACGACAATGAGCAGTTCTTC. This gives the protein CASSRPGWNDNEQFF. This chain uses TRBV11-2 with TRBJ2-1; D might be TRBD2 (5 bases). This CDR3 is 15 amino acids long. V gave up 5 bases and J gave up 5 bases, with 16 bases separating them. Germline V gene data show CDR1 as SGHAT and CDR2 as FQNNGV.